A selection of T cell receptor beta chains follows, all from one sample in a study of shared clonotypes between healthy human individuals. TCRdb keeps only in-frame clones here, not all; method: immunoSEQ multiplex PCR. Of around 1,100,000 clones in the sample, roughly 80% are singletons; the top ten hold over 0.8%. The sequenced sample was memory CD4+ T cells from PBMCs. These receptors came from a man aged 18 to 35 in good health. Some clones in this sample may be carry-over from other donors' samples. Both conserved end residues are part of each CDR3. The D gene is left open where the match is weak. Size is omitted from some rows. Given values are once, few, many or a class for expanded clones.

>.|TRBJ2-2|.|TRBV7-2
TGTGCCAGCAGCCGGACCCCGGGGGGGGAGCTGTTTTTT
CASSRTPGGELFF
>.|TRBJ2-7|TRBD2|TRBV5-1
TGCGCCAGCAGCAACTTGCCGGGACTAGCGGGATCCGAGCAGTACTTC
CASSNLPGLAGSEQYF
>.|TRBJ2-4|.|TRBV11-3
TGTGCCAGCAGCGCTCGACGTGACAGTGGTGGCATTCAGTACTTC
CASSARRDSGGIQYF
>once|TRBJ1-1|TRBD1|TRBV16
TGTGCCAGCAGCCAATCGGACAGGGCACGGAACACTGAAGCTTTCTTT
CASSQSDRARNTEAFF
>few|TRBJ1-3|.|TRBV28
TGTGCCAGCAGTTTAACCCTCCAAGGCTCTGGAAACACCATATATTTT
CASSLTLQGSGNTIYF
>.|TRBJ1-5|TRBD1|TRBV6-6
TGTGCCAGCAGTTTGGGGACAGGGGGCGTGTTTCAGCCCCAGCATTTT
CASSLGTGGVFQPQHF
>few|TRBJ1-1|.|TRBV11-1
TGTGCCAGCAGCTTAGAGGGGAGGCGCACTGAAGCTTTCTTT
CASSLEGRRTEAFF
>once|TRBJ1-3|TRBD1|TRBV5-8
TGTGCCAGCAGCTTACTCCGGGACAGGGCTTCGTCTGGAAACACCATATATTTT
CASSLLRDRASSGNTIYF
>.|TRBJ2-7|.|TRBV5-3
TGTGCCAGAAGCTTACGGGAGAACGAGCAGTACTTC
CARSLRENEQYF
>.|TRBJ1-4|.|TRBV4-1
TGCGCCAGCAGCCAGTCCTGGGGGGGGAGGACTAATGAAAAACTGTTTTTT
CASSQSWGGRTNEKLFF
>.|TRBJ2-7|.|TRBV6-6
TGTGCCAGCAGCCCCCGAGGGAGCCCCTCCTACGAGCAGTACTTC
CASSPRGSPSYEQYF
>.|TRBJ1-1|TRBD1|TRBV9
TGTGCCAGCAGCGCCTCAGGGGGTGAAGCTTTCTTT
CASSASGGEAFF
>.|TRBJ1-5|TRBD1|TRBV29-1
TGCAGCGTTAGGGTTACAGGGGTTAAGAATCAGCCCCAGCATTTT
CSVRVTGVKNQPQHF
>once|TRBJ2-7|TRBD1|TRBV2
TGTGCCAGCAGTAAAGGACAGGGTTCGTCCGAGCAGTACTTC
CASSKGQGSSEQYF
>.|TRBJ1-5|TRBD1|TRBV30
TGTGCCCTCGACAGGGTCAATGGTCAGCCCCAGCATTTT
CALDRVNGQPQHF
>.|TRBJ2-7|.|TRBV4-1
TGCGCCAGCAGTCACCAGAGGGACCACGAGCAGTACTTC
CASSHQRDHEQYF
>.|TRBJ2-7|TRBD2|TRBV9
TGTGCCAGCAGCCGGTTAAGCGGGAGGGCCTTACACGAGCAGTACTTC
CASSRLSGRALHEQYF
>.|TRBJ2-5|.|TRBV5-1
TGCGCCAGCAGCATAGGACTCCGGGGAGAGACCCAGTACTTC
CASSIGLRGETQYF
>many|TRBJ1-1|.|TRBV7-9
TGTGCCAGCAGCTCCCCCGGGAGGGGAGGCACTGAAGCTTTCTTT
CASSSPGRGGTEAFF
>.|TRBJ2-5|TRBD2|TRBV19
TGTGCCAGTAGCACATATTTGCTAGCGGGCGTAGGGGAGACCCAGTACTTC
CASSTYLLAGVGETQYF
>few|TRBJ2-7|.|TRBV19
TGTGCCAGTAGTATTAGGCACCCTGCAAGGGCGGGCTCCTACGAGCAGTACTTC
CASSIRHPARAGSYEQYF
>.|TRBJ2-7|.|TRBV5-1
TGCGCCAGCAGCTTATTGAGCTTAGATGCCTACGAGCAGTACTTC
CASSLLSLDAYEQYF
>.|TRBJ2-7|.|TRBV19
TGTGCCAGTAGCATGAACAGCGGCTCCTACGAGCAGTACTTC
CASSMNSGSYEQYF
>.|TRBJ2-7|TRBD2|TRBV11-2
TGTGCCAGCAGCCCCCTCAGGCGGGAGGGAGCCTACGAGCAGTACTTC
CASSPLRREGAYEQYF
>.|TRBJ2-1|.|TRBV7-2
TGTGCTAGCAGCATCTCGGGGGGCCTGCAATACAATGAGCAGTTCTTC
CASSISGGLQYNEQFF
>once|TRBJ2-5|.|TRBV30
TGTGCCTGGAGTGTCGGAGGGACGGAGACCCAGTACTTC
CAWSVGGTETQYF
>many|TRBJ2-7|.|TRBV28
TGTGCCAGCCAACCAAACGATCAGGGCCCTACTACCTACGAGCAGTACTTC
CASQPNDQGPTTYEQYF
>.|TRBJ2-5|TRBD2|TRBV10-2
TGCGCCAGCAGCCCCCAGCTAGCGGGATCAGAGACCCAGTACTTC
CASSPQLAGSETQYF